The 30 T cell receptor beta chains given below trace back to one sample, sequenced in a study of T cell responses to AZD1222 COVID-19 vaccine. Measured with immunoSEQ multiplex PCR; TCRdb has only the in-frame clones, and not every one. The sample carries 75,000 to 90,000 clones, roughly 90% recorded once. The material sequenced was peripheral blood, taken 28 days after the second AZD1222 dose. These receptor sequences come from an adult who received the AZD1222 COVID-19 vaccine.

This clone was seen just once. This chain joins TRBV27 and TRBJ2-1, with 10 bases matching TRBD1. The CDR3 runs to 17 residues. J gave up 3 bases and V 6 bases, and 11 bases lay outside the gene matches. Looked up from germline, CDR1 is MNHEY and CDR2 is SMNVEV (reference sequence). DNA of the CDR3: TGTGCCAGCAGCCATCCACGTGGGACAGGGGACTACAATGAGCAGTTCTTC. This codes for CASSHPRGTGDYNEQFF.

The V gene is TRBV18, the J gene TRBJ2-7; D could derive from TRBD1 or TRBD2 (5 bases each). The germline V gene has CDR1 KGHSH and CDR2 LQKENI. Trimming left V 3 bases short and J 3 bases short, with 18 bases between. CDR3 length: 16 residues. This CDR3 is CASSPRREGVFYEQYF. CDR3 nucleotides: TGTGCCAGCTCACCCCGACGGGAAGGGGTCTTCTACGAGCAGTACTTC.

The chain uses TRBV5-1 and TRBJ2-3; the D gene is possibly TRBD2 (5 bases). There are 13 residues in the CDR3. Germline V lookup: CDR1 SGHRS, CDR2 YFSETQ. Trimming cost V 4 bases and J 3 bases, with 9 bases left between them. CDR3 loop: CASSIPGTDTQYF. Here the CDR3 DNA reads TGCGCCAGCAGCATACCGGGAACAGATACGCAGTATTTT.

This sequence joins TRBV5-1 and TRBJ1-3; TRBD1 agrees at 9 bases. V shed 4 bases and J 0 bases; nucleotides not matched to a gene: 5. The length of the CDR3 is 16 residues. CDR1 and CDR2 from the germline V gene are SGHRS and YFSETQ. In nucleotides, the CDR3 is TGCGCCAGCAGCCAGGACAGGGGTCCCTCTGGAAACACCATATATTTT. Protein: CASSQDRGPSGNTIYF.

V usage is TRBV5-1 and J usage is TRBJ2-7, with TRBD1 identical over 10 bases. The CDR3 extends over 14 amino acids. Trimming at V came to 4 bases and at J to 7 bases, leaving 8 bases not matched to a gene. Germline V lookup: CDR1 SGHRS, CDR2 YFSETQ. The CDR3 sequence is CASSPRTGGGEQYF. As DNA, the CDR3 is TGCGCCAGCAGCCCCCGGACAGGGGGAGGGGAGCAGTACTTC.

This chain connects TRBV5-1 to TRBJ2-5; 12 nucleotides match TRBD2. The germline gives CDR1 SGHRS, CDR2 YFSETQ. V was clipped by 1 base and J by 5 bases; unmatched bases: 6. The CDR3 contains 16 residues. CDR3: CASSLLAGGGSETQYF. The CDR3 DNA sequence: TGCGCCAGCAGCTTGCTAGCGGGAGGGGGGTCGGAGACCCAGTACTTC.

The chain carries TRBV5-6 and TRBJ2-7; D is unresolved. With 0 bases removed from V and 5 bases from J, the gap between germline ends came to 3 bases. Germline lookup yields CDR1 SGHDT and CDR2 YYEEEE. This CDR3 has 11 residues. CDR3 bases: TGTGCCAGCAGCTTGGGGGACGAGCAGTACTTC. It yields the protein CASSLGDEQYF.

V usage is TRBV6-5 and J usage is TRBJ1-1; possibly TRBD1 for D (5 bases). The germline CDR1 and CDR2 sequences are MNHEY and SVGAGI. V lost 5 bases and J 8 bases, leaving 15 bases between the germline ends. CDR3 size: 13 residues. For the CDR3, the DNA is TGTGCCAGCAGTCCCCGGGAGGGACGCGAAGCTTTCTTT. Amino acids: CASSPREGREAFF.

This chain joins TRBV20-1 and TRBJ1-2; D is unclear. The CDR3 extends over 11 amino acids. The ends were cut back, 3 bases at V and 4 bases at J, with 6 bases in the middle. Germline assignment: CDR1 DFQATT and CDR2 SNEGSKA (reference sequence). The CDR3 protein is CSARGIYGYTF. The CDR3, as DNA: TGCAGTGCTAGGGGGATCTATGGCTACACCTTC.

This chain connects TRBV9 to TRBJ1-3; possibly TRBD1 for D (5 bases). This CDR3 region has 16 residues. The germline V gene has CDR1 SGDLS and CDR2 YYNGEE. V shed 3 bases and J shed 4 bases, with 17 bases lying between them. The DNA for the CDR3 is TGTGCCAGCAGCGCGTTTAATAGGGGCGCGGGAAACACCATATATTTT. Its protein product is CASSAFNRGAGNTIYF.

The DNA of the CDR3 is TGTGCCAGGGGGGACAGAGCCTACGAGCAGTACTTC. As protein: CARGDRAYEQYF. The chain uses TRBV25-1 and TRBJ2-7; 7 bases align to TRBD1. Germline lookup yields CDR1 MGHDK and CDR2 SYGVNS. V lost 9 bases and J lost 2; bases outside the gene matches: 4. The CDR3 is 12 residues long.

The sample holds one count of this clone. The chain couples TRBV2 to TRBJ1-2; TRBD1 agrees at 10 bases. Looked up from germline, CDR1 is SNHLY and CDR2 is FYNNEI. V was pared by 6 bases and J by 4 bases, with 5 bases of the junction left unmatched. This CDR3 is built from 14 residues. The CDR3 is CASSSGTGVYGYTF. The DNA for the CDR3 is TGTGCCAGCAGCAGTGGGACAGGGGTCTATGGCTACACCTTC. The full variable domain, rest sourced from reference TRBV2 and TRBJ1-2, is EPEVTQTPSHQVTQMGQEVILRCVPISNHLYFYWYRQILGQKVEFLVSFYNNEISEKSEIFDDQFSVERPDGSNFTLKIRSTKLEDSAMYFCASSSGTGVYGYTFGSGTRLTVV.

J is TRBJ1-6 and V is TRBV2; no definite D call. The CDR3 covers 12 residues. Trimming removed 3 bases at V and 7 bases at J, with 4 bases between. CDR1 is SNHLY and CDR2 is FYNNEI in the germline V gene. CDR3 sequence: CASSEGNSPLHF. In DNA, the CDR3 is TGTGCCAGCAGTGAGGGGAATTCACCCCTCCACTTT. The variable domain in full, completed from reference TRBV2 and TRBJ1-6, reads EPEVTQTPSHQVTQMGQEVILRCVPISNHLYFYWYRQILGQKVEFLVSFYNNEISEKSEIFDDQFSVERPDGSNFTLKIRSTKLEDSAMYFCASSEGNSPLHFGNGTRLTVT.

The table lists this clone with a count of one. This chain uses TRBV25-1 with TRBJ2-7, with D possibly matching TRBD2 (5 bases). V was trimmed by 5 bases and J by 2 bases, leaving 22 bases between them. Per the germline V gene, CDR1 is MGHDK and CDR2 is SYGVNS. The CDR3 runs to 17 residues. This CDR3 reads CASSQTPPPGKAYEQYF. CDR3 bases: TGTGCCAGCAGTCAAACCCCTCCCCCGGGGAAGGCCTACGAGCAGTACTTC.

The chain uses TRBV6-5 and TRBJ2-3; 8 bases are a match to TRBD2. This CDR3 has 14 amino acids. The trim removed 2 bases at V and 6 bases at J, leaving 4 bases unmatched. Germline assignment: CDR1 MNHEY and CDR2 SVGAGI. The CDR3 nucleotides read TGTGCCAGCAGTTACCGGCGGGAGGAGGATACGCAGTATTTT. Protein product: CASSYRREEDTQYF.

A few counts support this clone. This chain connects TRBV19 to TRBJ2-7; 8 bases align to TRBD1. This CDR3 spans 15 amino acids. Germline CDR1 is LNHDA and CDR2 is SQIVND (reference sequence). V trimming: 1 base; J trimming: 5 bases; junction bases outside the gene matches: 7. CDR3 coding DNA: TGTGCCAGTAGTATAGGGACAGGGAAACGGGACGAGCAGTACTTC. It is translated as CASSIGTGKRDEQYF. The variable domain in full, completed from reference TRBV19 and TRBJ2-7, reads DGGITQSPKYLFRKEGQNVTLSCEQNLNHDAMYWYRQDPGQGLRLIYYSQIVNDFQKGDIAEGYSVSREKKESFPLTVTSAQKNPTAFYLCASSIGTGKRDEQYFGPGTRLTVT.

J is TRBJ2-3 and V is TRBV3-1 (or the pseudogene TRBV3-2); 11 bases match TRBD2. The V and J ends lost 7 bases and 8 bases, in that order; junction bases with no gene match: 11. From germline, CDR1 is LGHDT and CDR2 YNNKEL (reference sequence). This CDR3 is built from 15 residues. CDR3 in DNA: TGTGCCAGCACCCCAACTAGCGGGAGATTTGGTACGCAGTATTTT. Translating gives CASTPTSGRFGTQYF.

The chain uses TRBV30 and TRBJ2-3; D is perhaps TRBD2 (6 bases). V gave up 1 base and J gave up 1 base, with 9 bases separating them. The CDR3 runs to 14 residues. Germline CDR1 reads GTSNPN; CDR2 reads SVGIG (reference sequence). CDR3 protein: CAWSAGEGTDTQYF. The CDR3 nucleotides read TGTGCCTGGAGTGCCGGGGAGGGCACAGATACGCAGTATTTT.

This chain joins TRBV3-1 (or the pseudogene TRBV3-2) and TRBJ2-3; D perhaps matches TRBD1 (5 bases). Germline-derived CDR1 and CDR2 are LGHDT and YNNKEL (reference sequence). Trimming stripped 3 bases from V and 3 bases from J, with 10 bases between. The CDR3 consists of 14 residues. CDR3 coding DNA: TGTGCCAGCAGCCAGGGGCCAGCGACAGATACGCAGTATTTT. This translates into CASSQGPATDTQYF.

The gene calls are TRBV27 and TRBJ2-7; a weak D match, TRBD2 (6 bases). This CDR3 has 17 amino acids. The V end lost 5 bases, the J end lost 6 bases, and 26 bases lay between the germline ends. Germline lookup yields CDR1 MNHEY and CDR2 SMNVEV (reference sequence). CDR3 sequence (DNA): TGTGCCAGCAGTCCATGCCGGGACTTCCATCGACGAGGCGAGCAGTACTTC. Translated: CASSPCRDFHRRGEQYF.

V gene TRBV5-5 combines with J gene TRBJ2-6; 8 bases match TRBD1. There are 18 residues in the CDR3. Germline V gene data show CDR1 as SGHKS and CDR2 as YYEKEE (reference sequence). Germline trimming cut 4 bases from V and 2 bases from J; bases unmatched to any gene: 11. In DNA form, the CDR3 reads TGTGCCAGCAGCGCCCACCCGGGACAGGACACTGGGGCCAACGTCCTGACTTTC. This encodes CASSAHPGQDTGANVLTF.

CDR3 nucleotide sequence: TGCAGTGCTAGTGCTTTGAAGGGCACCTTCTATGGCTACACCTTC. Translating it yields CSASALKGTFYGYTF. The chain combines TRBV20-1 with TRBJ1-2, with no clear D. The CDR3 runs to 15 residues. Trimming shortened V by 3 bases and J by 4 bases, and 18 bases separated the two germline ends. From germline, CDR1 is DFQATT and CDR2 SNEGSKA (reference sequence).

This chain joins TRBV19 and TRBJ1-6; possibly TRBD1 for D (5 bases). The CDR3 covers 13 residues. The germline gives CDR1 LNHDA, CDR2 SQIVND (reference sequence). Trimming cost V 10 bases and J 10 bases, with 17 bases left between them. Here the CDR3 DNA reads TGTGCCACATCCGAGGGGCGCTCCTCACCCCTCCACTTT. Its protein is CATSEGRSSPLHF.

This clone is deemed medium-sized. This chain links TRBV19 with TRBJ1-6, with unresolved D. The CDR3 sequence is 16 residues long. Trimming stripped 4 bases from V and 3 bases from J, with 13 bases between. Germline-derived CDR1 and CDR2 are LNHDA and SQIVND (reference sequence). The CDR3 region is CASSTSAAYYNSPLHF. The CDR3 coding sequence is TGTGCCAGTAGTACCTCGGCAGCCTACTATAATTCACCCCTCCACTTT.

The rearrangement uses TRBV19 and TRBJ2-2; possibly TRBD1 for D (5 bases). There are 15 residues in the CDR3. Per the germline V gene, CDR1 is LNHDA and CDR2 is SQIVND (reference sequence). V lost 8 bases to trimming and J lost 0 bases, with 13 bases between them. This chain's CDR3 is CASRPDSTNTGELFF. The CDR3 DNA is TGTGCCAGTCGACCTGACAGTACGAACACCGGGGAGCTGTTTTTT.

This chain links TRBV5-1 with TRBJ1-1; D unclear. V was cut by 4 bases and J by 1 base, with 8 bases left in between. Germline V CDR1 and CDR2: SGHRS, YFSETQ. The CDR3 is 13 amino acids. The CDR3 DNA follows: TGCGCCAGCAGCCATAGTGGGAACACTGAAGCTTTCTTT. Protein sequence: CASSHSGNTEAFF.

The table lists this clone with a count of one. The chain uses TRBV4-1 and TRBJ2-1, with 10 bases matching TRBD2. Germline V gives CDR1 MGHRA, CDR2 YSYEKL. The junction had 1 base not matched to a gene; V was cut back by 1 base and J by 4 bases. CDR3 length: 15 amino acids. The CDR3 DNA follows: TGCGCCAGCAGCCAAGGACTAGCGGGTTACAATGAGCAGTTCTTC. This encodes CASSQGLAGYNEQFF.

J is TRBJ2-1 and V is TRBV30; possibly TRBD2 for D (5 bases). Germline CDR1 GTSNPN, CDR2 SVGIG (reference sequence). V was clipped by 3 bases and J by 10 bases, with 16 bases between them. CDR3 length equals 13 residues. The CDR3 bases are TGTGCCTGGAGCAGAGGGTCAGAGCGGGAGCAGTTCTTC. Protein: CAWSRGSEREQFF. The full variable domain, with the rest looked up from reference TRBV30 and TRBJ2-1, is SQTIHQWPATLVQPVGSPLSLECTVEGTSNPNLYWYRQAAGRGLQLLFYSVGIGQISSEVPQNLSASRPQDRQFILSSKKLLLSDSGFYLCAWSRGSEREQFFGPGTRLTVL.

This clone was seen only a few times. The chain combines TRBV21-1 with TRBJ1-5. TRBV21-1 constitutes a pseudogene. The CDR3 consists of 17 residues. The DNA of the CDR3 is TGTGCCAGCAGCAGGCGGAGCGTTAACCGTAGCAATCAGCCCCAGCATTTT. It is translated as CASSRRSVNRSNQPQHF.

This CDR3 is CAISESKDRAFF. The CDR3 DNA is TGTGCCATCAGTGAGTCCAAGGACCGGGCTTTCTTT. The genes are TRBV10-3 and TRBJ1-1; D unresolved. This CDR3 has 12 amino acids. CDR1 and CDR2 from the germline V gene are ENHRY and SYGVKD. Trimming stripped 0 bases from V and 11 bases from J, with 10 bases between.